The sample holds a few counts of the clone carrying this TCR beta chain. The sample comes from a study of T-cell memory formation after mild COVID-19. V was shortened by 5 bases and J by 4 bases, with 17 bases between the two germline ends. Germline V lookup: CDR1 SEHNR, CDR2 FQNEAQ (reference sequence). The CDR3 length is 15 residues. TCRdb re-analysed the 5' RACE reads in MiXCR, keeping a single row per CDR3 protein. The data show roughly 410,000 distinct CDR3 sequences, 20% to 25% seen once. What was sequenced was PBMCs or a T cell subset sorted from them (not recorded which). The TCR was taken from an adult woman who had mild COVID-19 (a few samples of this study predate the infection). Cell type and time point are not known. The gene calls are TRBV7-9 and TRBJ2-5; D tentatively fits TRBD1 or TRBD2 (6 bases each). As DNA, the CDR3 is TGTGCCAGCAGCCCCGGCGTGGGGGGCCGAGAGACCCAGTACTTC. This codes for CASSPGVGGRETQYF.